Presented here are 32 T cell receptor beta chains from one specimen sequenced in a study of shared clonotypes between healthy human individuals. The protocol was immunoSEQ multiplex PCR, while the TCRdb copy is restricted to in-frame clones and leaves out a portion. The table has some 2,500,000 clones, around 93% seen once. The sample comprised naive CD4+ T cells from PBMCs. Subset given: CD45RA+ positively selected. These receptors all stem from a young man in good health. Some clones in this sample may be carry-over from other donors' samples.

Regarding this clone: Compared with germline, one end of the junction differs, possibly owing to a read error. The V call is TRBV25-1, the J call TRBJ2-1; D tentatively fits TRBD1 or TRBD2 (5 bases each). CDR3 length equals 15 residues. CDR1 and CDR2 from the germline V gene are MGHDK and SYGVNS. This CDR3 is CASSLPGTGYNERFF. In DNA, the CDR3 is TGTGCCAGCAGCCTCCCCGGGACGGGATACAATGAGCGGTTCTTC.

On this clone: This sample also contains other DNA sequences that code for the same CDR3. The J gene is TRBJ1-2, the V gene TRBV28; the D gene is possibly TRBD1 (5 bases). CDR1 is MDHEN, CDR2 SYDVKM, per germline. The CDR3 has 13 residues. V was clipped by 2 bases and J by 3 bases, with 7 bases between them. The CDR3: CASSLGGDYGYTF. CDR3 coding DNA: TGTGCCAGCAGTTTAGGAGGGGACTATGGCTACACCTTC.

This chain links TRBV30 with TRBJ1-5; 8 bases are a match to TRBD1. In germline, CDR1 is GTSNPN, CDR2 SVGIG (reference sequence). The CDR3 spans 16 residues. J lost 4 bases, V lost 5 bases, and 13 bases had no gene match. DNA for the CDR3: TGTGCCTGGGCCTCTGACAGGGGCCTAGGGAATCAGCCCCAGCATTTT. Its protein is CAWASDRGLGNQPQHF.

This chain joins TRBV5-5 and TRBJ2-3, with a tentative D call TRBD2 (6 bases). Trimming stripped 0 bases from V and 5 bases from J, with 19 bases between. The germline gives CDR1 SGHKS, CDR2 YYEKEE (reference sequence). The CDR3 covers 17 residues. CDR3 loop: CASSLGYVAAFGDTQYF. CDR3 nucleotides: TGTGCCAGCAGCTTGGGGTACGTAGCGGCTTTCGGAGATACGCAGTATTTT.

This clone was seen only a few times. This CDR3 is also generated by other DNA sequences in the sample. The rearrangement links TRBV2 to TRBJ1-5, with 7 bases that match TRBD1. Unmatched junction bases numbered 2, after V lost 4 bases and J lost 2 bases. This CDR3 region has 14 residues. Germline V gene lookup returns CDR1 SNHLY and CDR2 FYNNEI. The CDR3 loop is CASSGQGGNQPQHF. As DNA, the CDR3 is TGTGCCAGCAGTGGACAGGGCGGCAATCAGCCCCAGCATTTT.

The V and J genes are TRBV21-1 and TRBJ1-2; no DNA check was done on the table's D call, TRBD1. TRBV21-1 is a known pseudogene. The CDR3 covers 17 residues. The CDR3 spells CASSKGTRQGKGYGYTF. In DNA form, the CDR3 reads TGTGCCAGCAGCAAAGGGACGCGACAGGGGAAAGGCTATGGCTACACCTTC.

This chain's CDR3 is CASTHTADNEQFF. The CDR3 DNA reads as TGTGCCAGCACTCATACCGCCGACAATGAGCAGTTCTTC. This rearrangement joins TRBV2 to TRBJ2-1; D not resolved. Germline V CDR1 and CDR2: SNHLY, FYNNEI. The V gene lost 7 bases and the J gene lost 5 bases, with 12 bases spanning the gap. This CDR3 contains 13 residues.

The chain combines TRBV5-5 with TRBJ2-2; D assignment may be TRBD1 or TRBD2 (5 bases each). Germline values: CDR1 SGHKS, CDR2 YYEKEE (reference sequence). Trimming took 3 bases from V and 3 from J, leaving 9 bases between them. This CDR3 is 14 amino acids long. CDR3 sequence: CASSWDPYTGELFF. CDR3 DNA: TGTGCCAGCAGCTGGGACCCCTACACCGGGGAGCTGTTTTTT.

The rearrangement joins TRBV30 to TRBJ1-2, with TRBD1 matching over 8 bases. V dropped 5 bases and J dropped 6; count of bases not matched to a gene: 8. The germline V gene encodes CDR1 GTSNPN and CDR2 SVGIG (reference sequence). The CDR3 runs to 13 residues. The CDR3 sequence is CAWDSTGANGYTF. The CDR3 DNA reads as TGTGCCTGGGACTCGACAGGGGCCAATGGCTACACCTTC.

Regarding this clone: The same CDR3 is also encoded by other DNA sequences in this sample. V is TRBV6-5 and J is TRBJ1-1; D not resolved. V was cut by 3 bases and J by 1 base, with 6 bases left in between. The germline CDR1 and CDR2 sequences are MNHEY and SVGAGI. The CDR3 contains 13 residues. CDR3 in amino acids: CASSYRRNTEAFF. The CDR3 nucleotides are TGTGCCAGCAGTTATCGGCGGAACACTGAAGCTTTCTTT.

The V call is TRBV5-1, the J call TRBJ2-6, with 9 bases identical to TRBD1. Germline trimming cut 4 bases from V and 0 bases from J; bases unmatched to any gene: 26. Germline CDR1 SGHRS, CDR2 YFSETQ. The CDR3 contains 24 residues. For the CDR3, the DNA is TGCGCCAGCAGCAGTCAGCTTTATCCGGGACAGGGTGGAGGCCGGCCCTCTGGGGCCAACGTCCTGACTTTC. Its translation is CASSSQLYPGQGGGRPSGANVLTF.

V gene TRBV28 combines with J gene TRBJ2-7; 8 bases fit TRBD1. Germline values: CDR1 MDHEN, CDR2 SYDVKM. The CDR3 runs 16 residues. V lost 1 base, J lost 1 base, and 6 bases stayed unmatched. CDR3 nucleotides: TGTGCCAGCAGTTTATTGGGGGACAGGCCATCCTACGAGCAGTACTTC. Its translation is CASSLLGDRPSYEQYF.

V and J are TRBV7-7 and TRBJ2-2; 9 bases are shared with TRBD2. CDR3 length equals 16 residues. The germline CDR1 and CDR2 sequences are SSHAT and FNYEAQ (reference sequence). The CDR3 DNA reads TGTGGCTCAAGTGCTAGCGGGACTGGGGGCACCGGGGAGCTGTTTTTT. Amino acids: CGSSASGTGGTGELFF.

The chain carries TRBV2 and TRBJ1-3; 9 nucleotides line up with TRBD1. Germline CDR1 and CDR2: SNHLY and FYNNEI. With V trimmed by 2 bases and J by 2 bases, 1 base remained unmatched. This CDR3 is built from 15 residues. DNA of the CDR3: TGTGCCAGCAGTGAAACAGGGGGCCCTGGAAACACCATATATTTT. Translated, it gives CASSETGGPGNTIYF.

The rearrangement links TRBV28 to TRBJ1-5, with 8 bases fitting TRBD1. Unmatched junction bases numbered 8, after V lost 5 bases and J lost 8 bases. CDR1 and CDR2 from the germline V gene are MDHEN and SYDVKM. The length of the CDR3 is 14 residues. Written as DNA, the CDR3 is TGTGCCAGCAGTCTGGAGCAGGGGGCTAAGCCCCAGCATTTT. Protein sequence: CASSLEQGAKPQHF.

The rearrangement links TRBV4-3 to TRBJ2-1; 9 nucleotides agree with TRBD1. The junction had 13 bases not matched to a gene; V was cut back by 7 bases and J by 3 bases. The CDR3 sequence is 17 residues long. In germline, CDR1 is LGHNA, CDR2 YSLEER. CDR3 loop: CASTLAVGQGLYNEQFF. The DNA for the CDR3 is TGCGCCAGCACCCTAGCCGTGGGACAGGGCCTCTACAATGAGCAGTTCTTC.

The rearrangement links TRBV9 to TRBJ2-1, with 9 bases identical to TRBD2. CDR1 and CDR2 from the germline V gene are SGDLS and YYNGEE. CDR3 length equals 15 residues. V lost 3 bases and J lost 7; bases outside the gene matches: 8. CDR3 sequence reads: CASSGSSGIWNEQFF. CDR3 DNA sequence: TGTGCCAGCAGCGGGTCTAGCGGGATTTGGAATGAGCAGTTCTTC.

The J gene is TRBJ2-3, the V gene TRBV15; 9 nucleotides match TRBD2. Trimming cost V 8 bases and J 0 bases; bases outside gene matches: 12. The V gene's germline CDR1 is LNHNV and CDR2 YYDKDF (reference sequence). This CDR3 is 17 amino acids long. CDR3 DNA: TGTGCCACCCGAAGTAAAAGACTAGCGGCTAGCACAGATACGCAGTATTTT. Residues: CATRSKRLAASTDTQYF.

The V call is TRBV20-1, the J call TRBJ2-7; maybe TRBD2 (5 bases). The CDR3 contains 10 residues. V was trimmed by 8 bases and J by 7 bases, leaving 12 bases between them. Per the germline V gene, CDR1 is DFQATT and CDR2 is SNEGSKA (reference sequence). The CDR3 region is CSPLEREQYF. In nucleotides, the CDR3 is TGCAGTCCATTGGAGCGGGAGCAGTACTTC.

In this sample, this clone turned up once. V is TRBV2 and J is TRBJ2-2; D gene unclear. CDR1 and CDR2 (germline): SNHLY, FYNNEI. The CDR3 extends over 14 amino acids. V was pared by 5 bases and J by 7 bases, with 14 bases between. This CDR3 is CASSPQAPNGELFF. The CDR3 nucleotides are TGTGCCAGCAGTCCGCAGGCCCCTAACGGGGAGCTGTTTTTT.

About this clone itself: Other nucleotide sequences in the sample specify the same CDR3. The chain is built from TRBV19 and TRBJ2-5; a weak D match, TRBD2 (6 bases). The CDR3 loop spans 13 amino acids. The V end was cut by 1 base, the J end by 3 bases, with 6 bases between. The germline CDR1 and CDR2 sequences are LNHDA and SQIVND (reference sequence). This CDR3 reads CASSIGGKETQYF. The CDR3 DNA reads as TGTGCCAGTAGTATAGGCGGGAAAGAGACCCAGTACTTC.

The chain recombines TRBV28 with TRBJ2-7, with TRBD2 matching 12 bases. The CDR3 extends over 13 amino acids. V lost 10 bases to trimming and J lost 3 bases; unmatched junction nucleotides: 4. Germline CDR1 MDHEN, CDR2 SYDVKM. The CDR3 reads CATWTSGIYEQYF. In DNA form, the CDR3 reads TGTGCCACCTGGACTAGCGGGATCTACGAGCAGTACTTC.

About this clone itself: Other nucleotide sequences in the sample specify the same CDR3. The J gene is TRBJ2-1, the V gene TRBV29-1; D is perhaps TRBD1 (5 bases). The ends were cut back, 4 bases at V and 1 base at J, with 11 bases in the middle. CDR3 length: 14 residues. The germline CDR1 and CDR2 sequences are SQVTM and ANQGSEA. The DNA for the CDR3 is TGCAGCGTTGGCAGGGTCCTGTCCTACAATGAGCAGTTCTTC. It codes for CSVGRVLSYNEQFF.

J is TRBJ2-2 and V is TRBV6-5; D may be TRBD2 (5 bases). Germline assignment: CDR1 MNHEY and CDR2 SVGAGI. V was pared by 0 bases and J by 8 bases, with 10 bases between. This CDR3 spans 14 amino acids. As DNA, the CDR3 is TGTGCCAGCAGTTACTCGAGGACTTATGGGGAGCTGTTTTTT. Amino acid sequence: CASSYSRTYGELFF.

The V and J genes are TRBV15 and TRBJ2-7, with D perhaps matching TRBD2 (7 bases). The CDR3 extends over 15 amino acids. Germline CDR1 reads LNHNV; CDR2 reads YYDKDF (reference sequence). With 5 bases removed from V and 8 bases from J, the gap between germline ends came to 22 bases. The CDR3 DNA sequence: TGTGCCACCAGCCCCCGGGGGGCGGATCCTACGAAGCAGTACTTC. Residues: CATSPRGADPTKQYF.

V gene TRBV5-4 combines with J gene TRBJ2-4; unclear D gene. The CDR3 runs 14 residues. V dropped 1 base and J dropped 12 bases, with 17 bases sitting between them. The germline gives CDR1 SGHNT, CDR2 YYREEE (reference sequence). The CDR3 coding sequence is TGTGCCAGCAGCTTGTACCACGGGTTGGACGATCAGTACTTC. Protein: CASSLYHGLDDQYF.

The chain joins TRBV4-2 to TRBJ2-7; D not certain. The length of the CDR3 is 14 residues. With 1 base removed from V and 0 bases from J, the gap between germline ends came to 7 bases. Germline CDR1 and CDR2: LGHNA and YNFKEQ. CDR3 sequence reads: CASSQVEASYEQYF. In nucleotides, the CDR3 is TGTGCCAGCAGCCAAGTTGAAGCCTCCTACGAGCAGTACTTC.

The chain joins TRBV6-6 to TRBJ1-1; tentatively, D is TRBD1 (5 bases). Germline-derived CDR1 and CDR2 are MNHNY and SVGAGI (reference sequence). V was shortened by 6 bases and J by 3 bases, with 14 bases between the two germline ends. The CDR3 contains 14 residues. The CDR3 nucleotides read TGTGCCAGCAGGGAATCAGGGTTAGACACTGAAGCTTTCTTT. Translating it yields CASRESGLDTEAFF.

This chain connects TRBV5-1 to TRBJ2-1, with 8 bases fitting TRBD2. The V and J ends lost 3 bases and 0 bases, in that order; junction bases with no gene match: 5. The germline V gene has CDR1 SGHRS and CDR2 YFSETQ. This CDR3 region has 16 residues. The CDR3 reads CASSSGREVSYNEQFF. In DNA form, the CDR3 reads TGCGCCAGCAGCTCAGGGCGGGAGGTCTCCTACAATGAGCAGTTCTTC.

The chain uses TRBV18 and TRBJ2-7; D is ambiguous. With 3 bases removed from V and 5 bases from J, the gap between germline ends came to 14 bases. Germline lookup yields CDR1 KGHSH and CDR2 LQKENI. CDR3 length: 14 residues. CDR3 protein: CASSPQTSRDEQYF. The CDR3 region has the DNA TGTGCCAGCTCACCTCAGACGTCCCGGGACGAGCAGTACTTC.

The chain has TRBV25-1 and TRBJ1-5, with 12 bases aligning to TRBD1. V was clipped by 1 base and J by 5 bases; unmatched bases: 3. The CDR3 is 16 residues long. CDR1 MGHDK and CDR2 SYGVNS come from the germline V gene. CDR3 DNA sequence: TGTGCCAGCAGTGAATTGGGACAGGGGGCAGATCAGCCCCAGCATTTT. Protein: CASSELGQGADQPQHF.

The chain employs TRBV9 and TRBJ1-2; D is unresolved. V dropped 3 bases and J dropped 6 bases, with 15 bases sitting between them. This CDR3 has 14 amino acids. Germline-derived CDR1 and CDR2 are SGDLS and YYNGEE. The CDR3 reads CASSAKLGPNGYTF. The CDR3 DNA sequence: TGTGCCAGCAGCGCCAAGCTTGGACCTAATGGCTACACCTTC.